The clone carrying this T cell receptor beta chain was seen a handful of times. Its antigen remains unidentified. The sample is drawn from a study of blood T cells in healthy people across ages. The study, taken as a whole, reports: Comparison with aged donors showed that long-lived donors had more naive CD4+ cells and higher diversity. The study found TCR beta diversity correlated strongly with naive T cell percentage.

Primers used in a second PCR of about 7 to 12 cycles were a sample-barcoded 5' primer and a J-beta primer mix. Unique molecular identifiers of 12 random nucleotides labeled each cDNA. TCRdb ran MiXCR on the 5' RACE reads and lists one entry per CDR3 protein. The sample lists hundreds of thousands of distinct CDR3 sequences; roughly 25% were seen once. CDR3 length equals 13 residues. With 3 bases removed from V and 5 bases from J, the gap between germline ends came to 10 bases. Germline-derived CDR1 and CDR2 are SEHNR and FQNEAQ (reference sequence). Total RNA was isolated from each sample in quantities of at least 5 micrograms. These data were also filed under a second study, of T cells of mothers and their children.

The TCR comes from a boy younger than 18 in good health. The sequencing input was blood. The V and J genes are TRBV7-9 and TRBJ1-2; a weak D match, TRBD1 (5 bases). The CDR3 is CASSFTGLYGYTF. The DNA for the CDR3 is TGTGCCAGCAGCTTTACAGGTTTATATGGCTACACCTTC.